These T cell receptor beta chains were read from a single sample in a study of cytomegalovirus exposure and HLA in healthy donors. The data were produced by immunoSEQ multiplex PCR, yet TCRdb's version contains in-frame clones alone and is incomplete. The sample carries tens of thousands of clones, around 94% recorded once. The sequencing sample was made of PBMCs. The receptors come from a woman aged 18 to 35 in good health and CMV-seronegative. Each CDR3 is given with its conserved first and last residue. The D gene is left open where the match is weak. Clone size is shown for a subset of rows, as once, few, many or a class of expanded clone.

V: TRBV2; J: TRBJ1-4; length: 16; D: NA; size: NA; DNA: TGTGCCAGCAGTGCGACAGCAACGTATAGGAATGAAAAACTGTTTTTT; CDR3: CASSATATYRNEKLFF
V: TRBV4-3; J: TRBJ2-2; length: 16; D: TRBD2; size: NA; DNA: TGCGCCAGCAGCCAATCTGGGAGGGCGAACACCGGGGAGCTGTTTTTT; CDR3: CASSQSGRANTGELFF
V: TRBV30; J: TRBJ2-7; length: 16; D: TRBD1; size: NA; DNA: TGTGCCTGGAGCAAGATTGGGGACAGGGTCGGGGACGAGCAGTACTTC; CDR3: CAWSKIGDRVGDEQYF
V: TRBV14; J: TRBJ1-2; length: 15; D: TRBD1; size: once; DNA: TGTGCCAGCAGCCTGACAGGGCAAGCTAACTATGGCTACACCTTC; CDR3: CASSLTGQANYGYTF
V: TRBV5-6; J: TRBJ1-4; length: 15; D: TRBD1; size: NA; DNA: TGTGCCAGCAGCCACGGGACAGCCGATAATGAAAAACTGTTTTTT; CDR3: CASSHGTADNEKLFF
V: TRBV16; J: TRBJ2-7; length: 14; D: NA; size: once; DNA: TGTGCCAGCAGCCAATTCCAGGTAAACTACGAGCAGTACTTC; CDR3: CASSQFQVNYEQYF
V: TRBV4-1; J: TRBJ1-2; length: 16; D: NA; size: NA; DNA: TGCGCCAGCAGCCAAGATGGCACAGGGTTCAGCTATGGCTACACCTTC; CDR3: CASSQDGTGFSYGYTF
V: TRBV7-9; J: TRBJ1-2; length: 15; D: TRBD1; size: NA; DNA: TGTGCCAGCAGCTTGACAGGGGGCTCCTTTTGGGGCTACACCTTC; CDR3: CASSLTGGSFWGYTF
V: TRBV7-3; J: TRBJ2-2; length: 18; D: TRBD2; size: NA; DNA: TGTGCCAGCAGCCAAAGGGGTAGCGGGAGGGGAGTCGCCGGGGAGCTGTTTTTT; CDR3: CASSQRGSGRGVAGELFF
V: TRBV7-9; J: TRBJ2-7; length: 14; D: TRBD1; size: NA; DNA: TGTGCCAGCAGCTTAGACCGGGACAGCTACGAGCAGTACTTC; CDR3: CASSLDRDSYEQYF
V: TRBV28; J: TRBJ1-4; length: 15; D: NA; size: NA; DNA: TGTGCCAGCAGCATGGGGGCTAGGTTTAATGAAAAACTGTTTTTT; CDR3: CASSMGARFNEKLFF
V: TRBV6-5; J: TRBJ2-1; length: 13; D: NA; size: NA; DNA: TGTGCCAGCAGACGGGACTCCTACAATGAGCAGTTCTTC; CDR3: CASRRDSYNEQFF
V: TRBV5-1; J: TRBJ1-2; length: 22; D: TRBD1; size: NA; DNA: TGCGCCAGCAGCTTGAGGGTCGCGATGACAGGGCAGGCCCTTTTGTCTAACTATGGCTACACCTTC; CDR3: CASSLRVAMTGQALLSNYGYTF
V: TRBV30; J: TRBJ1-2; length: 13; D: NA; size: NA; DNA: TGTGCCTGGAGTGCAGGTACTAACTATGGCTACACCTTC; CDR3: CAWSAGTNYGYTF
V: TRBV29-1; J: TRBJ2-7; length: 14; D: NA; size: NA; DNA: TGCAGCGCCCTCATAGCCCCAGACTCCTACGAGCAGTACTTC; CDR3: CSALIAPDSYEQYF
V: TRBV7-9; J: TRBJ2-2; length: 18; D: TRBD2; size: NA; DNA: TGTGCCAGCAGCTTCGACGAGCGGGAGATCGTCTTGTCCGGGGAGCTGTTTTTT; CDR3: CASSFDEREIVLSGELFF
V: TRBV27; J: TRBJ1-1; length: 12; D: NA; size: once; DNA: TGTGCCAGCAGTTTTCGGGGCACTGAAGCTTTCTTT; CDR3: CASSFRGTEAFF
V: TRBV7-2; J: TRBJ2-7; length: 14; D: TRBD1; size: once; DNA: TGTGCCAGCAGTTTGGCAGGGGGCTCCTACGAGCAGTACTTC; CDR3: CASSLAGGSYEQYF
V: TRBV18; J: TRBJ1-2; length: 12; D: NA; size: NA; DNA: TGTGCCAGCTCACCGGGGGAGGGTGGCTACACCTTC; CDR3: CASSPGEGGYTF
V: TRBV19; J: TRBJ2-1; length: 12; D: NA; size: once; DNA: TGTGCCAGTAGTATGCCCGGGGATGAGCAGTTCTTC; CDR3: CASSMPGDEQFF
V: TRBV6-5; J: TRBJ1-2; length: 13; D: NA; size: NA; DNA: TGTGCCAGCAGTATCGGACATAACTATGGCTACACCTTC; CDR3: CASSIGHNYGYTF
V: TRBV7-2; J: TRBJ2-7; length: 15; D: TRBD1; size: NA; DNA: TGTGCCAGCAGTCCAGGGACAGGGGGCCGGGACGAGCAGTACTTC; CDR3: CASSPGTGGRDEQYF
V: TRBV7-2; J: TRBJ2-3; length: 14; D: NA; size: NA; DNA: TGTGCCAGCAGCTTAAGGGGCACAACAGATACGCAGTATTTT; CDR3: CASSLRGTTDTQYF
V: TRBV6-1; J: TRBJ2-5; length: 17; D: NA; size: NA; DNA: TGTGCCAGCAGTGAAGCCCTAAGAGGGGGGGGCCGGGAGACCCAGTACTTC; CDR3: CASSEALRGGGRETQYF
V: TRBV6-1; J: TRBJ2-3; length: 18; D: TRBD2; size: once; DNA: TGTGCCAGCAGTGAAGAGCTAGCGGGGGGTCTTAGCACAGATACGCAGTATTTT; CDR3: CASSEELAGGLSTDTQYF
V: TRBV28; J: TRBJ2-3; length: 13; D: NA; size: NA; DNA: TGTGCCAGCAGTAAGGGAGACACAGATACGCAGTATTTT; CDR3: CASSKGDTDTQYF
V: TRBV18; J: TRBJ2-5; length: 15; D: TRBD1; size: NA; DNA: TGTGCCAGCTCACCACGGGACAGGCTGGGGGAGACCCAGTACTTC; CDR3: CASSPRDRLGETQYF
V: TRBV6-1; J: TRBJ1-2; length: 16; D: TRBD1; size: NA; DNA: TGTGCCAGCAGTGAACCACCCCGGACAGGGCTCTATGGCTACACCTTC; CDR3: CASSEPPRTGLYGYTF
V: TRBV6-1; J: TRBJ2-7; length: 14; D: TRBD1; size: NA; DNA: TGTGCCAGCAGTGACGGACAGGGGGCGGACGAGCAGTACTTC; CDR3: CASSDGQGADEQYF
V: TRBV7-2; J: TRBJ2-7; length: 14; D: NA; size: NA; DNA: TGTGCCAGCAGCTTATCCGTCGGGGCCTACGAGCAGTACTTC; CDR3: CASSLSVGAYEQYF